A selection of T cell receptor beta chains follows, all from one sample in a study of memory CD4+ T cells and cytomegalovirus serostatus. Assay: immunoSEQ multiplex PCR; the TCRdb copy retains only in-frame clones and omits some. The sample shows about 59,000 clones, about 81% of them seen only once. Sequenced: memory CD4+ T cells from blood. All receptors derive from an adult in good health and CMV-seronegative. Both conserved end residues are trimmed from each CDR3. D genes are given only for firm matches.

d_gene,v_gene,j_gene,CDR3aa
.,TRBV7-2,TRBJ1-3,ASSLHWVGGNTIY
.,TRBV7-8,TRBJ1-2,ASSPFTQGGYT
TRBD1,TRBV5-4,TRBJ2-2,ASSLGDRETGELF
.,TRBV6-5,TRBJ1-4,ASSYRRNEKLF
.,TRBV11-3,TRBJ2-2,ASTLGRTNTGELF
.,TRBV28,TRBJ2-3,ASSSREGWKATDTQY
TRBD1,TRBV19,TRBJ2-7,ASRNQQGGEQY
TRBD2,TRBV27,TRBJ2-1,ASSTNPGLAGSYNEQF
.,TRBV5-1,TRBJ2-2,ASSPLPVTQNTGELF
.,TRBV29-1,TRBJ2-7,SVNTGTRGSEQY
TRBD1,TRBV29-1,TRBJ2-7,SVEPSGGGEQY
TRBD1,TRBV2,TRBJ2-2,ASSVATGGSTGELF
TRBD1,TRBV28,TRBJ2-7,ASRSGQGAHEQY
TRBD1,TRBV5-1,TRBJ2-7,ASSLAGGNEQY
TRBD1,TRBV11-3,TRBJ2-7,ASSHLGQGSVHEQY
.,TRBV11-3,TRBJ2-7,ASSFGPDAEQY
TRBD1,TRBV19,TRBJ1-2,ASSISGQTYGYT
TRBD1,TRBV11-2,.,ASSRWTPGQGREQY
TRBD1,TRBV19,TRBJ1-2,ASTEGRGLYGYT
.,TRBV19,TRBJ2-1,ASRHSSYNEQF
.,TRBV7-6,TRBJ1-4,ASSPLSVRGRGEKLF
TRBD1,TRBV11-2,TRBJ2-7,ASSTQGAARGFGYEQY
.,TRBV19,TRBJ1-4,ASSIQIQSGLF
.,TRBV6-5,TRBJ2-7,ASSYSQLALHEQY
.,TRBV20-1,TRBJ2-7,SARAGFEQY
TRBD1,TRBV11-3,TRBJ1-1,ASSDRVGNTEAF
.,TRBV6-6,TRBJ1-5,ASSYWGISNQPQH
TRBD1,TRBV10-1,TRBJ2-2,ASSQGAGTGELF
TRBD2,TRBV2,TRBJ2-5,ASRDSGRARWETQY
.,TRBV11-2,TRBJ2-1,ASSLDEGNSYNEQF
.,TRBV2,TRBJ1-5,ASRGGNAGNQPQH
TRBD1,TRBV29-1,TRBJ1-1,SARTGLNTEAF
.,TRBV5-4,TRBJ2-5,ASSLYLRGQETQY
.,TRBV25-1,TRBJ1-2,ASAGGERNYGYT